Presented here are 27 T cell receptor beta chains from one specimen sequenced in a study of cytomegalovirus exposure and HLA in healthy donors (dated by TCRdb to the late 2010s). Receptor amplification or capture employed the immunoSEQ multiplex PCR assay. For the multiplex PCR, a mixture combining 60 forward primers for TCR Vbeta segments and 13 reverse primers for TCR Jbeta segments was used. In its TCRdb copy, this immuneACCESS table keeps in-frame sequences only and misses some clones. Where compared with another copy, unresolved V genes explain less than half of these, and the others have no known cause. In this sample the table shows approximately 200,000 clones, roughly 77% of which occur a single time. The ten largest clonotypes hold less than 4% of the sample. The material sequenced was PBMCs. Receptor source: a woman aged 30 to 39 in good health and CMV-seropositive.

This rearrangement joins TRBV16 to TRBJ2-3, with D uncertain. Germline V gives CDR1 KGHSY, CDR2 FQNENV. The CDR3 length is 12 residues. The V gene lost 2 bases and the J gene lost 3 bases, with 3 bases spanning the gap. The CDR3 reads CASSQITDTQYF. As DNA, the CDR3 is TGTGCCAGCAGCCAAATAACAGATACGCAGTATTTT.

Comment on this clone: This CDR3 is also generated by other DNA sequences in the sample. The gene calls are TRBV6-4 and TRBJ2-1, with TRBD1 matching 8 bases. CDR1 is MRHNA and CDR2 is SNTAGT in the germline V gene. The CDR3 has 14 amino acids. V was pared by 3 bases and J by 10 bases, with 8 bases of the junction left unmatched. CDR3: CASSDPGQGREQFF. As DNA, the CDR3 is TGTGCCAGCAGTGATCCTGGACAGGGAAGGGAGCAGTTCTTC.

About this clone: One end of the junction fails to match germline, which may point to a read error. The rearrangement links TRBV28 to TRBJ1-1; D unresolved. Germline-derived CDR1 and CDR2 are MDHEN and SYDVKM. The CDR3 sequence is 12 residues long. The CDR3 DNA is TGTGCCAGCAGTTTCCGGAACAGTGAAGCTTTCTTT. Translation gives CASSFRNSEAFF.

This clone was counted a few times. This chain links TRBV28 with TRBJ1-2, with TRBD1 matching over 9 bases. Trimming removed 0 bases from V and 4 bases from J; junction bases left unmatched: 6. The CDR3 consists of 16 residues. Germline V gives CDR1 MDHEN, CDR2 SYDVKM. CDR3 nucleotides: TGTGCCAGCAGTTTATGGGTACAGGGGGCTAGCTATGGCTACACCTTC. This encodes CASSLWVQGASYGYTF.

This clone was seen only once. The chain combines TRBV28 with TRBJ1-1, with 7 bases lining up with TRBD1. V lost 6 bases, J lost 1 base, and 5 bases stayed unmatched. Germline lookup yields CDR1 MDHEN and CDR2 SYDVKM. CDR3 length equals 14 residues. The chain's CDR3 is CASRPGTENTEAFF. The CDR3, as DNA: TGTGCCAGCAGGCCCGGGACAGAGAACACTGAAGCTTTCTTT. Combining the CDR3 with reference TRBV28 and TRBJ1-1 gives the whole variable domain DVKVTQSSRYLVKRTGEKVFLECVQDMDHENMFWYRQDPGLGLRLIYFSYDVKMKEKGDIPEGYSVSREKKERFSLILESASTNQTSMYLCASRPGTENTEAFFGQGTRLTVV.

This rearrangement joins TRBV5-1 to TRBJ1-5; D perhaps matches TRBD1 (5 bases). Germline CDR1 and CDR2: SGHRS and YFSETQ. Trimming removed 2 bases from V and 3 bases from J, with 9 bases in between. The CDR3 consists of 14 residues. CDR3 nucleotides: TGCGCCAGCAGCTTAGACAGCATCAATCAGCCCCAGCATTTT. As protein: CASSLDSINQPQHF.

The rearrangement uses TRBV6-1 and TRBJ1-5; D is unresolved. Trimming removed 2 bases at V and 2 bases at J, with 10 bases between. The CDR3 has 15 residues. Germline CDR1 reads MNHNS; CDR2 reads SASEGT. The CDR3 coding sequence is TGTGCCAGCAGTGAATGGTTACTTCGCAATCAGCCCCAGCATTTT. Amino acid sequence: CASSEWLLRNQPQHF.

V is TRBV28 and J is TRBJ2-5; possibly TRBD1 for D (6 bases). The germline V and J ends were trimmed by 6 bases and 11 bases, with 25 bases remaining between them. CDR1 and CDR2 (germline): MDHEN, SYDVKM. The CDR3 runs to 15 residues. The CDR3 spells CASSSPGTGQREQYF. DNA of the CDR3: TGTGCCAGCAGCTCCCCGGGGACGGGACAAAGGGAGCAGTACTTC.

The chain carries TRBV28 and TRBJ2-7; possibly TRBD1 for D (6 bases). This CDR3 has 15 amino acids. V dropped 2 bases and J dropped 2 bases, with 13 bases sitting between them. CDR1 and CDR2 from the germline V gene are MDHEN and SYDVKM. The DNA of the CDR3 is TGTGCCAGCAGTTTACAGGGGCCCATGACCTACGAGCAGTACTTC. Translation gives CASSLQGPMTYEQYF.

The rearrangement uses TRBV5-1 and TRBJ2-3, with 12 bases aligning to TRBD2. The junction had 8 bases not matched to a gene; V was cut back by 4 bases and J by 5 bases. Germline V gene sequence: CDR1 SGHRS, CDR2 YFSETQ. The CDR3 contains 16 residues. CDR3 bases: TGCGCCAGCAGCATAGGACTAGCGGGAACCTTAGATACGCAGTATTTT. Its protein is CASSIGLAGTLDTQYF. The whole variable domain, remainder taken from reference TRBV5-1 and TRBJ2-3, is KAGVTQTPRYLIKTRGQQVTLSCSPISGHRSVSWYQQTPGQGLQFLFEYFSETQRNKGNFPGRFSGRQFSNSRSEMNVSTLELGDSALYLCASSIGLAGTLDTQYFGPGTRLTVL.

The chain uses TRBV5-4 and TRBJ2-7; TRBD2 is a possible D gene (5 bases). V lost 4 bases, J lost 3 bases, and 11 bases lay in between. The CDR3 contains 13 residues. Germline V gives CDR1 SGHNT, CDR2 YYREEE (reference sequence). CDR3 DNA sequence: TGTGCCAGCAGCAACCGTCGGGGCTACGAGCAGTACTTC. This codes for CASSNRRGYEQYF.

V usage is TRBV20-1 and J usage is TRBJ1-2; D is unresolved. CDR3 length: 11 residues. V was pared by 1 base and J by 10 bases, with 10 bases between. The germline V gene has CDR1 DFQATT and CDR2 SNEGSKA (reference sequence). The CDR3 loop reads CSARVHSNYTF. The CDR3 DNA reads as TGCAGTGCTAGAGTTCACAGCAACTACACCTTC.

The CDR3 DNA reads as TGTGCCAGCAGCTTACGACAGGGGAGAGAAAAACTGTTTTTT. This sequence encodes CASSLRQGREKLFF. The rearrangement links TRBV7-9 to TRBJ1-4; TRBD1 agrees at 8 bases. Germline loops: CDR1 SEHNR, CDR2 FQNEAQ (reference sequence). This CDR3 region has 14 residues. The V gene end was trimmed by 2 bases and the J gene end by 8 bases; junction bases not matched to a gene: 4.

The chain recombines TRBV10-2 with TRBJ2-5, with TRBD2 identical over 8 bases. The J call may not be correct, given that the DNA end is closer to TRBJ2-7. Germline CDR1 WSHSY, CDR2 SAAADI. The CDR3 sequence is 16 residues long. DNA for the CDR3: TGCGCCAGCAGTGAGCGACTAGCGCTAAGCTCCTACGAGCAGTACTTC. Its translation: CASSERLALSSYEQYF.

The rearrangement links TRBV2 to TRBJ2-3, with a possible D match to TRBD1 (6 bases). CDR3 length: 14 residues. V shed 7 bases and J shed 0 bases, with 11 bases lying between them. Germline CDR1 SNHLY, CDR2 FYNNEI. The CDR3 region is CASTPGVSTDTQYF. DNA of the CDR3: TGTGCCAGCACCCCAGGGGTTAGCACAGATACGCAGTATTTT. Full variable domain (outside the CDR3, taken from reference TRBV2 and TRBJ2-3): EPEVTQTPSHQVTQMGQEVILRCVPISNHLYFYWYRQILGQKVEFLVSFYNNEISEKSEIFDDQFSVERPDGSNFTLKIRSTKLEDSAMYFCASTPGVSTDTQYFGPGTRLTVL.

As to this clone: A junction boundary mismatches the germline segment, possibly from a read error. This chain joins TRBV5-5 and TRBJ2-7; 8 bases match TRBD2. CDR1 and CDR2 (germline): SGHKS, YYEKEE (reference sequence). This CDR3 has 14 residues. CDR3 DNA sequence: TGTGCCAGCAGCCGACTAGCGCTATCCTCCGAGCAGTACTTC. This translates into CASSRLALSSEQYF.

This clone was seen more than once but under ten times. V and J are TRBV5-1 and TRBJ2-7; D is perhaps TRBD1 (5 bases). Trimming pared 4 bases from V and 2 bases from J, leaving 13 bases between. CDR3 length equals 14 residues. Germline V CDR1 and CDR2: SGHRS, YFSETQ. The CDR3 bases are TGCGCCAGCAGCCACCGGACATCAACCTACGAGCAGTACTTC. The encoded protein is CASSHRTSTYEQYF.

The rearrangement uses TRBV7-6 and TRBJ2-7; 11 bases agree with TRBD2. The germline CDR1 and CDR2 sequences are SGHVS and FNYEAQ. This CDR3 is built from 17 residues. Losses at the gene ends were 2 bases for V and 1 base for J; bases not matched to a gene: 7. The DNA of the CDR3 is TGTGCCAGCAGCTTAACGGTAGCGGGAGGGCTGTCCTACGAGCAGTACTTC. This sequence encodes CASSLTVAGGLSYEQYF.

This clone was seen once. V and J are TRBV28 and TRBJ1-3; 7 bases align to TRBD1. CDR3 length: 16 residues. Germline-derived CDR1 and CDR2 are MDHEN and SYDVKM. V was clipped by 2 bases and J by 0 bases; unmatched bases: 4. CDR3 residues: CASSLMGQISGNTIYF. The CDR3 DNA is TGTGCCAGCAGTTTAATGGGACAGATCTCTGGAAACACCATATATTTT.

The chain joins TRBV7-2 to TRBJ1-2; the match to TRBD1 covers 8 bases. The J segment lost 4 bases and the V segment lost 1 base, leaving 5 bases of the junction unmatched. This CDR3 spans 15 amino acids. Germline CDR1 is SGHTA and CDR2 is FQGNSA. This CDR3 is CASSLVSGQAYGYTF. DNA for the CDR3: TGTGCCAGCAGCTTAGTGTCGGGACAGGCCTATGGCTACACCTTC.

The chain joins TRBV6-1 to TRBJ2-7; maybe TRBD2 (6 bases). Per the germline V gene, CDR1 is MNHNS and CDR2 is SASEGT. This CDR3 has 15 residues. The ends were cut back, 7 bases at V and 5 bases at J, with 21 bases in the middle. DNA for the CDR3: TGTGCCAGCATCCCCACTCCCGGGAGTGCCCACGAGCAGTACTTC. Residues: CASIPTPGSAHEQYF.

This rearrangement joins TRBV5-1 to TRBJ1-3; no clear D gene. Germline CDR1 SGHRS, CDR2 YFSETQ. V shed 5 bases and J shed 4 bases, with 10 bases lying between them. The CDR3 has 13 residues. The CDR3 DNA reads TGCGCCAGCAGTGTAACAGAGGGAAACACCATATATTTT. Amino acid sequence: CASSVTEGNTIYF.

The CDR3 loop is CASSVESSGRANNEQFF. Written as DNA, the CDR3 is TGTGCCAGCAGCGTAGAAAGTAGCGGGAGGGCCAACAATGAGCAGTTCTTC. This chain connects TRBV9 to TRBJ2-1; 11 positions match TRBD2. The CDR3 consists of 17 residues. Trimming at V came to 0 bases and at J to 5 bases, leaving 7 bases not matched to a gene. Germline V gene data show CDR1 as SGDLS and CDR2 as YYNGEE.

CDR3 in amino acids: CASSSGLAQNTGELFF. CDR3 coding DNA: TGCGCCAGCAGCTCCGGACTAGCGCAGAACACCGGGGAGCTGTTTTTT. The genes are TRBV5-1 and TRBJ2-2, with 9 bases fitting TRBD2. Germline CDR1 SGHRS, CDR2 YFSETQ. CDR3 length: 16 residues. V lost 3 bases, J lost 1 base, and 4 bases stayed unmatched.

V is TRBV6-6 and J is TRBJ2-7; weak D call: TRBD2 (5 bases). CDR1 is MNHNY and CDR2 is SVGAGI in the germline V gene (reference sequence). The CDR3 loop spans 14 amino acids. Trimming pared 6 bases from V and 7 bases from J, leaving 19 bases between. CDR3 nucleotides: TGTGCCAGCAGGGTGGACTTCAGCAAACCAGAGCAGTACTTC. It codes for CASRVDFSKPEQYF.

This clone has a handful of counts. This chain connects TRBV5-1 to TRBJ2-7; 8 bases align to TRBD2. CDR1 SGHRS and CDR2 YFSETQ come from the germline V gene. V shed 1 base, J shed 6 bases, and the junction held 9 bases outside the gene matches. The CDR3 is 15 amino acids. CDR3 coding DNA: TGCGCCAGCAGCTTGAGCCCGGGGGGGGTGGGCGAGCAGTACTTC. This gives the protein CASSLSPGGVGEQYF.

About this clone: Other DNA sequences in the sample encode the same CDR3. The genes are TRBV6-5 and TRBJ2-7; tentative D call: TRBD1 (5 bases). V lost 2 bases, J lost 4 bases, and 9 bases lay in between. There are 13 residues in the CDR3. CDR1 is MNHEY, CDR2 SVGAGI, per germline. The CDR3 is CASSYGRAYEQYF. The CDR3 DNA reads as TGTGCCAGCAGTTACGGCAGGGCTTACGAGCAGTACTTC.